This record looks at one TCR beta chain sequence and its context. The data were taken from a study of blood T cell repertoires in COVID-19. Study-wide context: PBMCs, B-cell-depleted T cells, or T cells were the source of the cDNA or gDNA that made up the material.

After removal of 2 bases from V and 3 bases from J, the junction contained 14 bases not matched to a gene. Germline loops: CDR1 SNHLY, CDR2 FYNNEI. The CDR3 covers 18 residues. Repertoires were generated with immunoSEQ multiplex PCR, while TCRdb's copy carries only in-frame clones and drops some. This sample has around 250,000 clones; around four fifths occur once, and the top ten carry roughly 7.8%. The TCR originated in a man in his forties or fifties with active or convalescent COVID-19. The genes are TRBV2 and TRBJ2-3; 7 nucleotides line up with TRBD2. Sequenced material: peripheral blood. The CDR3 DNA sequence: TGTGCCAGCAGTGAATCCCCACTAGCTGGGGACTATACAGATACGCAGTATTTT. This encodes CASSESPLAGDYTDTQYF.